This entry lists 27 T cell receptor beta chains sequenced from one sample in a study of molecular identifiers for immune sequencing clone quantification. TCRdb reprocessed the PCR reads via MiXCR and lists one record per CDR3 protein. Of about 500,000 distinct CDR3 sequences in the sample, about 21% were seen once. Specimen: naive CD8+ T cells from blood, with Jurkat cell RNA spiked in. This sample's subset: FACS-sorted CD8+CD4-CCR7+CD45RA+ naive T cells. The receptors were gathered from a human donor in good health. Some libraries in this study had Jurkat cell RNA spiked in.

In this sample, this clonotype turned up many times. This chain joins TRBV20-1 and TRBJ2-3, with TRBD2 matching 8 bases. Germline lookup yields CDR1 DFQATT and CDR2 SNEGSKA (reference sequence). The CDR3 covers 16 residues. Trimming removed 1 base from V and 5 bases from J; junction bases left unmatched: 11. CDR3 in amino acids: CSARAGVSGIKDTQYF. For the CDR3, the DNA is TGCAGTGCTAGAGCGGGGGTTAGCGGGATTAAAGATACGCAGTATTTT.

This clonotype appeared a few times. This sequence joins TRBV20-1 and TRBJ2-3; 11 bases line up with TRBD2. Looked up from germline, CDR1 is DFQATT and CDR2 is SNEGSKA (reference sequence). CDR3 length: 18 amino acids. With V trimmed by 0 bases and J by 3 bases, 11 bases remained unmatched. CDR3: CSARDRALAGGPTDTQYF. The CDR3 coding sequence is TGCAGTGCTAGAGATCGAGCGCTAGCGGGGGGACCTACAGATACGCAGTATTTT.

A few counts support this clonotype. This chain links TRBV11-1 with TRBJ2-7, with D possibly matching TRBD1 (6 bases). This CDR3 is 14 amino acids long. Germline CDR1 SGHAT, CDR2 FQDESV (reference sequence). V was trimmed by 5 bases and J by 7 bases, leaving 18 bases between them. CDR3 DNA sequence: TGTGCCAGCAGCATCGGACAGCTCTTACTTGAGCAGTACTTC. It translates to CASSIGQLLLEQYF.

The gene calls are TRBV7-9 and TRBJ1-3, with 8 bases fitting TRBD1. The CDR3 loop spans 15 amino acids. CDR1 and CDR2 from the germline V gene are SEHNR and FQNEAQ (reference sequence). Unmatched junction bases numbered 6, after V lost 6 bases and J lost 2 bases. The CDR3 region has the DNA TGTGCCAGCAGGCCCCCACAGGGGGCTGGAAACACCATATATTTT. This translates into CASRPPQGAGNTIYF.

The table lists this clonotype with many counts. The V gene is TRBV29-1, the J gene TRBJ2-1; 7 bases are shared with TRBD2. V was pared by 7 bases and J by 16 bases, with 10 bases of the junction left unmatched. CDR1 SQVTM and CDR2 ANQGSEA come from the germline V gene. This CDR3 has 10 amino acids. In DNA form, the CDR3 reads TGCAGCGCTAAGCGGGACTTGATCTTCTTC. It encodes CSAKRDLIFF.

This clonotype was detected ten times or more. The chain recombines TRBV28 with TRBJ2-2, with D unclear. Per germline, CDR1 MDHEN and CDR2 SYDVKM. The CDR3 covers 14 residues. Trimming stripped 6 bases from V and 3 bases from J, with 11 bases between. The CDR3 DNA reads TGTGCCAGCAGGGTCGGAATGGACACCGGGGAGCTGTTTTTT. This encodes CASRVGMDTGELFF.

The chain has TRBV2 and TRBJ1-2; 9 bases match TRBD1. Germline loops: CDR1 SNHLY, CDR2 FYNNEI. The J segment lost 2 bases and the V segment lost 7 bases, leaving 14 bases of the junction unmatched. This CDR3 is built from 17 residues. The CDR3 protein is CASTLDRGTLTNYGYTF. The CDR3 DNA reads TGTGCCAGCACCCTAGACAGGGGGACTCTCACCAACTATGGCTACACCTTC.

Ten or more counts support this clonotype. The rearrangement uses TRBV5-1 and TRBJ1-1; unclear D gene. V gave up 4 bases and J gave up 4 bases, with 17 bases separating them. Germline-derived CDR1 and CDR2 are SGHRS and YFSETQ. There are 15 residues in the CDR3. CDR3 coding DNA: TGCGCCAGCAGCCTTTGGGAGGGTAGTATCACTGAAGCTTTCTTT. The encoded protein is CASSLWEGSITEAFF.

This clonotype was seen repeatedly, ten times or more. The rearrangement uses TRBV5-1 and TRBJ2-7; weak D call: TRBD2 (6 bases). Germline V gives CDR1 SGHRS, CDR2 YFSETQ. Trimming removed 1 base from V and 5 bases from J, with 13 bases in between. This CDR3 has 14 amino acids. For the CDR3, the DNA is TGCGCCAGCAGCTTGTTTTTAGGAGGGCACGAGCAGTACTTC. This sequence encodes CASSLFLGGHEQYF.

There are many counts of this clonotype. The chain links TRBV7-9 to TRBJ1-1; D may be TRBD1 (5 bases). The CDR3 is 15 amino acids. Trimming cost V 0 bases and J 2 bases, with 10 bases left between them. CDR1 and CDR2 (germline): SEHNR, FQNEAQ (reference sequence). This chain's CDR3 is CASSLAIGGNTEAFF. The DNA for the CDR3 is TGTGCCAGCAGCTTAGCGATCGGGGGAAACACTGAAGCTTTCTTT.

Details on this clonotype: The conserved closing phenylalanine or tryptophan is absent in this CDR3, likely reflecting a read error. As DNA, the CDR3 is TGCAGTGCGAACGACAGGGGGGGGAATGAAAAACTGTTTGTT. This gives the protein CSANDRGGNEKLFV. The chain uses TRBV20-1 and TRBJ1-4, with 9 bases fitting TRBD1. The ends lost 6 bases at V and 5 bases at J; junction bases unmatched: 7. The germline V gene has CDR1 DFQATT and CDR2 SNEGSKA (reference sequence). The length of the CDR3 is 14 residues.

Only a few counts were recorded for this clonotype. V usage is TRBV9 and J usage is TRBJ2-3; no clear D gene. This CDR3 is 15 amino acids long. Trimming shortened V by 0 bases and J by 3 bases, and 11 bases separated the two germline ends. Per germline, CDR1 SGDLS and CDR2 YYNGEE. The DNA of the CDR3 is TGTGCCAGCAGCGTAGGTGTCATGTGGACAGATACGCAGTATTTT. Encoded protein: CASSVGVMWTDTQYF. Looking up the rest from reference TRBV9 and TRBJ2-3 gives the full variable domain: DSGVTQTPKHLITATGQRVTLRCSPRSGDLSVYWYQQSLDQGLQFLIQYYNGEERAKGNILERFSAQQFPDLHSELNLSSLELGDSALYFCASSVGVMWTDTQYFGPGTRLTVL.

Worth noting for this clonotype: A much larger clone differs by one base, so this may be a read error. The chain combines TRBV4-3 with TRBJ2-7, with 7 positions matching TRBD1. Per germline, CDR1 LGHNA and CDR2 YSLEER. The CDR3 has 16 residues. CDR3 sequence reads: CASSQDLGQSSYERYF. The CDR3 DNA reads TGCGCCAGCAGCCAAGATCTGGGACAGAGCTCCTACGAGCGGTACTTC.

This clonotype was observed a few times. CDR3 residues: CASSLASGEETQYF. As DNA, the CDR3 is TGCGCCAGCAGCTTGGCTAGCGGGGAAGAGACCCAGTACTTC. The chain joins TRBV5-1 to TRBJ2-5; TRBD2 matches at 9 bases. Germline V lookup: CDR1 SGHRS, CDR2 YFSETQ. This CDR3 has 14 residues. J lost 3 bases, V lost 0 bases, and 0 bases had no gene match.

The chain has TRBV20-1 and TRBJ2-5; TRBD2 might be the D (5 bases). The CDR3 loop spans 15 amino acids. From germline, CDR1 is DFQATT and CDR2 SNEGSKA (reference sequence). The V end was cut by 6 bases, the J end by 1 base, with 18 bases between. Written as DNA, the CDR3 is TGCAGTGCAAATCCCTCGGTCAGCGGCCAAGAGACCCAGTACTTC. Translating gives CSANPSVSGQETQYF.

This clonotype turned up a few times. The chain is built from TRBV5-6 and TRBJ1-3, with TRBD1 matching 8 bases. V lost 0 bases to trimming and J lost 3 bases; unmatched junction nucleotides: 8. In germline, CDR1 is SGHDT, CDR2 YYEEEE. CDR3 length: 17 amino acids. CDR3 nucleotides: TGTGCCAGCAGCTTGGAAGGTGACAGGGGTAGTGGAAACACCATATATTTT. It codes for CASSLEGDRGSGNTIYF.

The chain links TRBV7-9 to TRBJ2-7, with TRBD1 matching 9 bases. The CDR3 loop spans 18 amino acids. From germline, CDR1 is SEHNR and CDR2 FQNEAQ (reference sequence). V was clipped by 3 bases and J by 0 bases; unmatched bases: 12. CDR3: CASSFPHAGTGRSYEQYF. The CDR3 DNA reads TGTGCCAGCAGCTTCCCCCACGCCGGGACAGGGCGCTCCTACGAGCAGTACTTC.

The chain couples TRBV20-1 to TRBJ2-7; TRBD2 aligns across 9 bases. CDR3 length: 16 amino acids. Germline CDR1 DFQATT, CDR2 SNEGSKA (reference sequence). The trim removed 0 bases at V and 4 bases at J, leaving 10 bases unmatched. The CDR3 protein is CSARDWSGGHPYEQYF. DNA for the CDR3: TGCAGTGCTAGAGATTGGAGCGGGGGGCACCCTTACGAGCAGTACTTC.

As concerns this clonotype: A much more abundant neighbour one base away suggests this may be a read error. The rearrangement links TRBV19 to TRBJ2-3; TRBD2 might be the D (7 bases). Germline assignment: CDR1 LNHDA and CDR2 SQIVND (reference sequence). V was clipped by 3 bases and J by 5 bases, with 18 bases between them. This CDR3 comprises 16 residues. CDR3 sequence: CASSMGARGQEDTQYF. CDR3 in DNA: TGTGCCAGTAGTATGGGAGCGCGGGGGCAGGAAGATACGCAGTATTTT. Combining the CDR3 with reference TRBV19 and TRBJ2-3 gives the whole variable domain DGGITQSPKYLFRKEGQNVTLSCEQNLNHDAMYWYRQDPGQGLRLIYYSQIVNDFQKGDIAEGYSVSREKKESFPLTVTSAQKNPTAFYLCASSMGARGQEDTQYFGPGTRLTVL.

At least ten counts were recorded for this clonotype. The chain combines TRBV23-1 with TRBJ1-5; perhaps TRBD1 as D (5 bases). TRBV23-1 is an open reading frame, and its role is uncertain. V was clipped by 0 bases and J by 0 bases, with 6 bases between them. The CDR3 is 15 amino acids. The CDR3 sequence is CASSQSDSSNQPQHF. The CDR3 coding sequence is TGCGCCAGCAGTCAATCAGACAGTAGCAATCAGCCCCAGCATTTT.

This clonotype showed up just a few times. The chain uses TRBV11-3 and TRBJ2-1, with 10 bases identical to TRBD2. CDR1 SGHNT and CDR2 YENEEA come from the germline V gene. The CDR3 runs 15 residues. Trimming at V came to 4 bases and at J to 6 bases, leaving 6 bases not matched to a gene. This CDR3 reads CASSSGTSEFNEQFF. CDR3 in DNA: TGTGCCAGCAGCTCCGGGACTAGCGAGTTCAATGAGCAGTTCTTC.

This clonotype was picked up a small number of times. The CDR3 loop is CASSSLAGGRTDTQYF. CDR3 DNA sequence: TGTGCCAGCAGCTCACTAGCGGGGGGGCGAACAGATACGCAGTATTTT. The chain links TRBV7-9 to TRBJ2-3; 13 bases are shared with TRBD2. The trim removed 4 bases at V and 3 bases at J, leaving 4 bases unmatched. The CDR3 covers 16 residues. CDR1 and CDR2 from the germline V gene are SEHNR and FQNEAQ (reference sequence).

This clonotype was seen ten or more times. J is TRBJ2-1 and V is TRBV10-3; D gene ambiguous. CDR3 length equals 12 residues. Trimming stripped 0 bases from V and 7 bases from J, with 4 bases between. Germline CDR1 reads ENHRY; CDR2 reads SYGVKD. CDR3 nucleotide sequence: TGTGCCATCAGTGAGTCGGTAAATGAGCAGTTCTTC. It yields the protein CAISESVNEQFF.

This clonotype was counted many times. The chain's CDR3 is CASSWAGEGYGYTF. CDR3 nucleotide sequence: TGTGCCAGCAGTTGGGCAGGGGAGGGCTATGGCTACACCTTC. The rearrangement links TRBV6-5 to TRBJ1-2; a weak D match, TRBD1 (6 bases). The V end was cut by 4 bases, the J end by 4 bases, with 13 bases between. This CDR3 contains 14 residues. CDR1 is MNHEY, CDR2 SVGAGI, per germline.

This clonotype was picked up a small number of times. The chain has TRBV25-1 and TRBJ1-6; 7 positions agree with TRBD1. The CDR3 runs to 13 residues. The germline V gene encodes CDR1 MGHDK and CDR2 SYGVNS. After removal of 5 bases from V and 8 bases from J, the junction contained 3 bases not matched to a gene. The CDR3: CASSFTGDSPLHF. The DNA for the CDR3 is TGTGCCAGCAGTTTTACAGGGGATTCACCCCTCCACTTT.

The rearrangement joins TRBV11-2 to TRBJ2-2; D is ambiguous. V was cut by 11 bases and J by 1 base, with 8 bases left in between. Germline lookup yields CDR1 SGHAT and CDR2 FQNNGV. CDR3 length: 12 residues. CDR3 sequence: CAVRLNTGELFF. The DNA of the CDR3 is TGTGCCGTTCGACTGAACACCGGGGAGCTGTTTTTT.

This clonotype was detected ten times or more. V gene TRBV11-2 combines with J gene TRBJ2-3; TRBD2 matches 10 bases. Trimming at V came to 0 bases and at J to 8 bases, leaving 5 bases not matched to a gene. CDR1 is SGHAT, CDR2 FQNNGV, per germline. The CDR3 is 15 residues long. DNA for the CDR3: TGTGCCAGCAGCTTAGAAGCGGGAGGGCCGCGTACGCAGTATTTT. Protein product: CASSLEAGGPRTQYF.